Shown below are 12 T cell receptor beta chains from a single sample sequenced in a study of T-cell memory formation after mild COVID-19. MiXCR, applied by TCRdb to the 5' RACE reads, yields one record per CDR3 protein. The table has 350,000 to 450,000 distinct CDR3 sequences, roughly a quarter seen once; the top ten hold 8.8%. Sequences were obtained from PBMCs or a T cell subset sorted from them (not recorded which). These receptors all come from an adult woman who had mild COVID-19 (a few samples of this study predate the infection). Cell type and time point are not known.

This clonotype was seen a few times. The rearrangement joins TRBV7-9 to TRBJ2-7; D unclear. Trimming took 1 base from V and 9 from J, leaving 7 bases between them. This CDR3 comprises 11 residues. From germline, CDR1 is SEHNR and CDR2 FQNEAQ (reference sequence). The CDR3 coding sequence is TGTGCCAGCAGCTTAGAGGCACGGCAGTACTTC. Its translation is CASSLEARQYF.

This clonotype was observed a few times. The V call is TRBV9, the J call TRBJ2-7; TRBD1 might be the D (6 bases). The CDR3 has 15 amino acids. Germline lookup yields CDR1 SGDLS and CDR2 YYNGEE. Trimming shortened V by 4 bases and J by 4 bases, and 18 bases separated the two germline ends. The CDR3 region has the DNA TGTGCCAGCAGCAGGGAGACAGGCTTGCCATACGAGCAGTACTTC. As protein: CASSRETGLPYEQYF.

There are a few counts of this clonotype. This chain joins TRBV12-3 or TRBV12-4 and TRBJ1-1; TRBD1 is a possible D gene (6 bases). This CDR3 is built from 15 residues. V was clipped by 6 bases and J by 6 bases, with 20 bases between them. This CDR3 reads CASSPSGAAGAEAFF. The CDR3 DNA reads TGTGCCAGCAGCCCATCGGGGGCCGCCGGGGCTGAAGCTTTCTTT.

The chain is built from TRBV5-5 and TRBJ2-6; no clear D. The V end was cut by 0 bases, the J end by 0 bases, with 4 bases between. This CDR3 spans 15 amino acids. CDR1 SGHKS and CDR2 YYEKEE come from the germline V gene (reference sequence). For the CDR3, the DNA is TGTGCCAGCAGCTTGGCGCCCTCTGGGGCCAACGTCCTGACTTTC. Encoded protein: CASSLAPSGANVLTF.

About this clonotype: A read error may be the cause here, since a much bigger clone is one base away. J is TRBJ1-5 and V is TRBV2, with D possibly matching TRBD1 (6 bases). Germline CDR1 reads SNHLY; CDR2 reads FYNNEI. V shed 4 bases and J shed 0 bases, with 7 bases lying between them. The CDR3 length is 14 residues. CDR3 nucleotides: TGTGCCAGCAGTGGACAGGATAGCAATCAGCCCCAGCATTTT. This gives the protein CASSGQDSNQPQHF.

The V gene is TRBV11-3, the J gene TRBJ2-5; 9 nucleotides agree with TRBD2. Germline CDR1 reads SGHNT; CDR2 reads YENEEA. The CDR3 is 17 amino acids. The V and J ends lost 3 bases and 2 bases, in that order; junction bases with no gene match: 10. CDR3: CASSFRTIAGGQETQYF. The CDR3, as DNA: TGTGCCAGCAGCTTCAGAACCATTGCGGGAGGGCAAGAGACCCAGTACTTC.

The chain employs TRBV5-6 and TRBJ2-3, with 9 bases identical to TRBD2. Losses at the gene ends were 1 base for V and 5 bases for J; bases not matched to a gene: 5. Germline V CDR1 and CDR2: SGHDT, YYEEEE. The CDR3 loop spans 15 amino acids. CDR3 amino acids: CASSLPSGTGDTQYF. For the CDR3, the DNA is TGTGCCAGCAGCTTGCCTAGCGGGACGGGAGATACGCAGTATTTT. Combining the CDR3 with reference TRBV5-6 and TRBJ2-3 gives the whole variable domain DAGVTQSPTHLIKTRGQQVTLRCSPKSGHDTVSWYQQALGQGPQFIFQYYEEEERQRGNFPDRFSGHQFPNYSSELNVNALLLGDSALYLCASSLPSGTGDTQYFGPGTRLTVL.

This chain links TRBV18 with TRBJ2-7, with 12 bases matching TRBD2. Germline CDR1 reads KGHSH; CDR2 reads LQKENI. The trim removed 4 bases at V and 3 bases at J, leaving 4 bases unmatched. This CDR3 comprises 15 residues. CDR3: CASSRGLAGYYEQYF. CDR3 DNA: TGTGCCAGCTCACGAGGACTAGCGGGGTACTACGAGCAGTACTTC.

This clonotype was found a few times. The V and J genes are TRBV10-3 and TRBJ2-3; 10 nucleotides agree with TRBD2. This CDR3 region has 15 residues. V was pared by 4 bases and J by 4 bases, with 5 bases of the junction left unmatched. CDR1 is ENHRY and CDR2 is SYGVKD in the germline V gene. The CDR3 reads CAISATSGDSDTQYF. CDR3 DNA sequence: TGTGCCATCAGTGCCACTAGCGGGGATTCAGATACGCAGTATTTT.

The CDR3 is CASSLAPGRTGLAYGYTF. The CDR3 DNA reads TGTGCCAGCAGCTTAGCTCCAGGGAGAACGGGTTTGGCCTATGGCTACACCTTC. The gene calls are TRBV7-8 and TRBJ1-2; TRBD1 might be the D (5 bases). Looked up from germline, CDR1 is SGHVS and CDR2 is FQNEAQ. The V gene lost 0 bases and the J gene lost 4 bases, with 21 bases spanning the gap. The CDR3 totals 18 residues.

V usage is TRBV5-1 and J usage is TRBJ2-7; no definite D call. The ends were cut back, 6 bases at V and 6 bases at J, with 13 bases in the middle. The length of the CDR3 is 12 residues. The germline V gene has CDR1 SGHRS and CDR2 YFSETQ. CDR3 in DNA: TGCGCCAGCATGGTTCGGCCCCGCGAGCAGTACTTC. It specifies CASMVRPREQYF.

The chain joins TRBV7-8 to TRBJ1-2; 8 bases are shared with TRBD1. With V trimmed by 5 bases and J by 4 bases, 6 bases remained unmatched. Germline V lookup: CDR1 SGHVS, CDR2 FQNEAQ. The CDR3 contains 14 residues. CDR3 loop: CASSATGAVYGYTF. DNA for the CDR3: TGTGCCAGCAGCGCGACAGGGGCCGTCTATGGCTACACCTTC.